The entry that follows covers one TCR beta chain sequence. The target of this receptor is not known. Base qualities are not provided; no much larger clone lies one nucleotide away. The germline V gene (reference sequence) sets CDR1 to MNHEY and CDR2 to SMNVEV. V and J lose 5 bases and 7 bases, and a span of 12 bases separates them. The CDR3 sequence holds 12 residues, the cysteine and phenylalanine included. Only the CDR3 DNA stays, 36 bases, in frame from base 1. The data originate from a study of cytomegalovirus exposure and HLA in healthy donors listed by TCRdb under 2017. Background on the whole study: An earlier analysis of several hundred of the donors reported roughly 300 Gb of sequence data and 117 million unique TCR beta sequences from 150 million to 200 million T cells. An early release covering 500 to 750 HLA-typed donors comprised approximately 300 gigabases of sequencing data and some 79 million unique TCR sequences. Of the roughly 400 genotyped donors, roughly 85% fell in the genetic ancestry cluster associated with self-reported Caucasian donors. The study aimed to test whether cataloging public T cell receptors could reveal signatures of past pathogen exposure. The study profiled the T cell repertoires of fewer than 850 subjects by immunosequencing and related them to cytomegalovirus serostatus. In addition to the first cohort of about 650 subjects, a separate validation cohort of some 120 different subjects was used. High-throughput TCR immunosequencing, statistical association of individual TCRs with disease status, and machine learning were combined to predict cytomegalovirus infection status. A later analysis re-analyzed previously published TCR beta repertoires from roughly 600 donors and added high-resolution HLA genotyping to study TCR occurrence patterns. Rather than drawing on any new phenotypic data, the later analysis identified candidate immune exposures from TCR beta sequences and the way those sequences occurred across donors. To decide whether each TCR beta V gene segment behaved as functional or pseudogenic, an earlier analysis of nearly 600 of the donors relied on high-throughput TCR beta sequencing. Donor age, sex, ethnicity and CMV serostatus were compiled together with the repertoire data. A later genetic analysis used genome-wide SNP genotypes for about 60% of the roughly 670 donors, treating that subset as a discovery cohort. Every repertoire in the discovery cohort had been generated on one and the same sequencing platform. Class I and class II HLA loci were covered by the typing at four-digit resolution. Typing coverage varied by locus: roughly 629-640 donors for A, B, C, DRB1 and DQB1; some 520 for DQA1; nearly 610 for DPA1; roughly 450 for DPB1. A handful of DR-DQ haplotypes were handled as single units for association and clustering because linkage in the cohort was strong. On average, roughly 240,000 unique TCR beta nucleotide sequences were sequenced per donor among 398 genotyped donors of the cohort, with around 19% of those sequences being non-productive.

The cohort comprised approximately 700 healthy bone marrow donors. At the time of sampling, all cohort members were nominally healthy, though unrecorded immune exposures were likely present. The donor was CMV seronegative and belonged to the group of more than 300 seronegative cohort members. Every donor gave a peripheral blood sample, and the peripheral blood mononuclear cells from that sample were used for TCR beta sequencing. Genomic DNA was extracted from the blood cell samples with the Qiagen DNeasy Blood Extraction Kit. Findings and caveats that apply to the study as a whole: A further reported finding was that TCR beta sequences accurately predicted the HLA-A and HLA-B alleles for most subjects in the first cohort. Roughly uniform sequencing depth across donors was assumed in presence/absence analyses, although this assumption may not hold. Broadly in line with IMGT annotations, most TCR beta V segments showed up in productive rearrangements about 87% or about 30% of the time in an earlier analysis of several hundred of the donors. It was suggested by the authors that the approach could potentially be generalized to other disease states and immunological phenotypes. Correlated functional status among segregating V segments might be attributable to linkage disequilibrium, but an unknown experimental factor could not be ruled out. In a later genetic analysis, fewer N-insertions in productive TCRs were reported among donors in an Asian-associated ancestry cluster than the roughly 640-donor mean. Because counts were too low, approximately 15 rarely observed V segments, including chromosome 9 orphons, were excluded from the earlier analysis of roughly 580 of the donors. An association between a missense DCLRE1C variant and V-gene and J-gene trimming of TCR beta chains was found in a later genetic analysis and replicated in an independent cohort. CMV serostatus was the only immune exposure information available for the cohort. HLA typing was unavailable for some donors at each locus, so association tests used only the typed subset. Only TCR beta chains were sequenced in this cohort, and the absence of alpha or paired-chain data limited detectable features. In a later analysis, around 17,000 TCR beta sequences were associated with specific HLA alleles at a false discovery rate of 0.05. In a later analysis, the rate of TCR association differed among HLA loci, with DRB1 alleles having the most associated TCRs and HLA-C alleles having the fewest. A total of around 150 TCR beta chains were listed by the study as associated with cytomegalovirus. While some public TCRs were present in many individuals, most TCR sequences turned up only very rarely across donors. In vitro tests confirmed that three of the cytomegalovirus-associated TCR beta chains recognize cytomegalovirus antigens. The 87-base-pair reads could not distinguish some IMGT-functional V segments, including TRBV6-2 and TRBV6-3, so those segments were excluded. Most CMV-associated TCR beta chains appeared to be HLA-restricted in a later analysis, and the HLA associations seemed to be driven largely by CMV exposure. A later analysis reported that several top co-occurrence clusters appeared linked to parvovirus B19, influenza, CMV and Epstein-Barr virus. Compared with equally common non-associated chains, HLA-associated TCR beta chains in a later analysis were more clonally expanded and had lower generation probabilities. When HLA alleles, especially DR and DQ, strongly co-occurred, attributing TCR associations to individual alleles was difficult. A cluster of highly shared sequence variants was judged likely to be a technical artifact of the sequencing pipeline. Cytomegalovirus status was reported to be diagnosed by the classifier with high specificity and sensitivity in both the original and validation cohorts.

Libraries were made using the immunoSEQ multiplex PCR assay. For the multiplex PCR, a mixture combining 60 forward primers for TCR Vbeta segments and 13 reverse primers for TCR Jbeta segments was used. A multiplex PCR assay on genomic DNA amplified the CDR3 region of rearranged TCR beta genes. On the Illumina HiSeq System, the amplified TCR beta libraries were sequenced as 87-base-pair reads. Per the authors' processing: A later analysis counted some 74 million unique TCR beta chains across the roughly 700 repertoires, and 9 million to 14 million of these chains were shared by at least two donors. A nearest-neighbor algorithm error-corrected the raw reads and collapsed the reads into unique sequences, merging closely related sequences to remove PCR and sequencing errors. Alignment of CDR3 sequences to IMGT reference sequences was used to assign V, D and J gene segments. Each retained sequence needed at least a six-nucleotide match to both a V gene segment and a J gene segment. Rearrangements were called productive when the CDR3 lacked stop codons and stayed in frame with V and J; all others were non-productive. CDR3 was defined by IMGT convention, running from the second conserved V-encoded cysteine to the conserved J-encoded phenylalanine. Sequences without an unambiguous match to a single V gene segment were excluded from the earlier analysis of a few hundred of the donors. An earlier analysis of a few hundred of the donors classified V segments as functional when productive rearrangements were above 56.7% and as segregating when the standard deviation between donors was above 5%. A statistical classification framework was built to diagnose cytomegalovirus status from the catalog of TCR beta chain sequences. In a later analysis, TCR nucleotide sequences were compared against IMGT/GENE-DB human TR gene sequences so that V and J genes could be assigned. The TCRdist pipeline was used in a later analysis to assign CDR3 sequences and most-parsimonious VDJ recombination scenarios. In a later analysis, every TCR beta chain was defined by the combination of its CDR3 amino acid sequence and its V-gene family, and reads without a unique V-gene family were dropped. In a later analysis, 500 to 650 highly shared, low-generation-probability nucleotide sequences were removed to address suspected cross-contamination and a sequencing artifact. In a later analysis, a clonal expansion index was calculated for each public chain from normalized within-repertoire ranks of inferred template counts. In a later analysis, generation probabilities were computed with a VDJ recombination model fitted to out-of-frame rearrangements, and the resulting probabilities were checked against IGoR. In a later analysis, TCR-TCR, TCR-HLA and TCR-CMV co-occurrence was scored with hypergeometric tests, and a repertoire-size bias correction was applied to TCR pairs. To estimate false discovery rates, a later analysis permuted the HLA or CMV assignments 20 times. In a later analysis, co-occurring TCRs were grouped with DBSCAN, and TCRdist sequence similarity was added when clustering was performed within HLA-allele-positive subsets. For co-occurrence clustering, repertoires with fewer than 30,000 or more than 120,000 public chains were excluded, along with four to six repertoires with anomalous nucleotide sharing. TCRdb re-hosts the immuneACCESS table, in-frame sequences only. Its copies lack some clones; in the studies checked, an unresolved V gene accounts for under half of them, and the cause for the rest is not known. For V, J and clone size, that table is used; D and trimming come from the DNA. The table for this sample lists 150,000 to 180,000 clones; 60% to 85% of them were counted only once. The ten largest clones capture around 4.1% of the sample.

The chain is assembled from TRBV27 and TRBJ2-7, with no D gene named confidently. The origin of this receptor is a woman between 40 and 50 years old in good health and CMV-seronegative. What was sequenced was PBMCs. At the DNA level, the sequence is TGTGCCAGCAGTCCGAACCCCGGGGAGCAGTACTTC. This encodes CASSPNPGEQYF.